Below are 32 T cell receptor beta chains sequenced from a single sample in a study of identical twins. TCRdb fed the 5' RACE reads into MiXCR, producing one record per CDR3 protein. In the table there are under 300,000 distinct CDR3 sequences, around 8.8% of which are singletons. This sample was also put to use in a study of yellow fever vaccine responses in identical twins.

Sample: CD8+ T cells sorted from blood. These receptor sequences come from a woman younger than 35 in good health.

This sequence joins TRBV4-2 and TRBJ1-1; D gene uncertain. Trimming shortened V by 0 bases and J by 1 base, and 12 bases separated the two germline ends. The CDR3 consists of 16 residues. Germline lookup yields CDR1 LGHNA and CDR2 YNFKEQ. CDR3 in amino acids: CASSQDEAGGNTEAFF. The CDR3 coding sequence is TGTGCCAGCAGCCAAGATGAGGCCGGAGGGAACACTGAAGCTTTCTTT.

This rearrangement joins TRBV2 to TRBJ1-4; 9 bases map to TRBD1. The CDR3 contains 15 residues. The germline gives CDR1 SNHLY, CDR2 FYNNEI. Unmatched junction bases numbered 5, after V lost 3 bases and J lost 6 bases. The chain's CDR3 is CASSDTQGAHEKLFF. The CDR3 region has the DNA TGTGCCAGCAGTGATACACAGGGGGCGCATGAAAAACTGTTTTTT.

This clonotype came up a few times. The chain links TRBV4-3 to TRBJ2-1; 8 bases align to TRBD2. From germline, CDR1 is LGHNA and CDR2 YSLEER. The CDR3 has 16 amino acids. J lost 2 bases, V lost 2 bases, and 5 bases had no gene match. The CDR3 loop is CASSQQTGRAYNEQFF. DNA of the CDR3: TGCGCCAGCAGCCAACAAACCGGGAGGGCCTACAATGAGCAGTTCTTC.

This chain links TRBV11-1 with TRBJ2-1; weak D call: TRBD2 (5 bases). Trimming removed 1 base at V and 0 bases at J, with 16 bases between. Germline V gene data show CDR1 as SGHAT and CDR2 as FQDESV (reference sequence). The CDR3 runs to 18 residues. CDR3 sequence (DNA): TGTGCCAGCAGCTTAGGCCAGCGGACGCCCAACTCCTACAATGAGCAGTTCTTC. It translates to CASSLGQRTPNSYNEQFF.

This clonotype was seen repeatedly, ten times or more. The rearrangement joins TRBV29-1 to TRBJ2-2; D is unresolved. V dropped 3 bases and J dropped 0 bases, with 5 bases sitting between them. The germline V gene has CDR1 SQVTM and CDR2 ANQGSEA. This CDR3 spans 13 amino acids. The CDR3 spells CSVDASNTGELFF. The CDR3 nucleotides read TGCAGCGTTGACGCCTCGAACACCGGGGAGCTGTTTTTT.

This chain connects TRBV5-6 to TRBJ2-1, with TRBD1 matching 7 bases. V gave up 3 bases and J gave up 6 bases; unmatched junction bases: 18. CDR3 length equals 18 residues. CDR1 is SGHDT and CDR2 is YYEEEE in the germline V gene. CDR3 sequence: CASSSPRLDRAPLNEQFF. CDR3 coding DNA: TGTGCCAGCAGCTCCCCCAGGTTAGACAGGGCCCCTCTCAATGAGCAGTTCTTC.

In its sample, this clonotype was seen a few times. The chain employs TRBV29-1 and TRBJ2-7; D gene unclear. The V gene lost 5 bases and the J gene lost 3 bases, with 14 bases spanning the gap. The CDR3 contains 13 residues. CDR1 SQVTM and CDR2 ANQGSEA come from the germline V gene. This CDR3 reads CSVLGPTDYEQYF. CDR3 coding DNA: TGCAGCGTTCTCGGGCCGACCGACTACGAGCAGTACTTC.

The chain carries TRBV12-3 or TRBV12-4 and TRBJ2-7; 11 bases align to TRBD2. This CDR3 has 17 residues. Losses at the gene ends were 0 bases for V and 1 base for J; bases not matched to a gene: 5. In nucleotides, the CDR3 is TGTGCCAGCAGTTTAGCGGGACCTAGCGGGGGGTCCTACGAGCAGTACTTC. Translated, it gives CASSLAGPSGGSYEQYF.

V is TRBV4-2 and J is TRBJ2-7; D may be TRBD2 (6 bases). The CDR3 sequence is 15 residues long. CDR1 is LGHNA and CDR2 is YNFKEQ in the germline V gene. V gave up 0 bases and J gave up 6 bases, with 15 bases separating them. CDR3 DNA: TGTGCCAGCAGCCAAGAGTCCAGCGGGTTTCTCGAGCAGTACTTC. This codes for CASSQESSGFLEQYF.

V gene TRBV5-1 combines with J gene TRBJ2-3; D not certain. The germline V gene has CDR1 SGHRS and CDR2 YFSETQ. The CDR3 has 16 amino acids. The V end was cut by 6 bases, the J end by 5 bases, with 22 bases between. CDR3 DNA: TGCGCCAGCACAACGTCTTGGGCTTTCCTGGAAGATACGCAGTATTTT. It is translated as CASTTSWAFLEDTQYF.

This clonotype has a count of ten or more. The gene calls are TRBV10-3 and TRBJ2-5, with D perhaps being TRBD1 or TRBD2 (6 bases each). This CDR3 is built from 14 residues. In germline, CDR1 is ENHRY, CDR2 SYGVKD. The V end lost 10 bases, the J end lost 5 bases, and 20 bases lay between the germline ends. CDR3 coding DNA: TGTGCCACCAGAAAGGACAAGGGGGGTGAGACCCAGTACTTC. The encoded protein is CATRKDKGGETQYF.

The CDR3 protein is CASSQDVRVGDEQYF. The CDR3 region has the DNA TGCGCCAGCAGCCAAGATGTCAGGGTGGGAGACGAGCAGTACTTC. V usage is TRBV4-3 and J usage is TRBJ2-7; either TRBD1 or TRBD2 may fit D (5 bases each). Germline assignment: CDR1 LGHNA and CDR2 YSLEER. Trimming left V 0 bases short and J 5 bases short, with 14 bases between. This CDR3 comprises 15 residues.

The chain has TRBV7-9 and TRBJ2-2; D is uncertain. The CDR3 length is 13 residues. Trimming stripped 6 bases from V and 3 bases from J, with 8 bases between. Germline V lookup: CDR1 SEHNR, CDR2 FQNEAQ (reference sequence). The CDR3: CASRLMDTGELFF. CDR3 DNA sequence: TGTGCCAGCAGATTGATGGACACCGGGGAGCTGTTTTTT.

A few counts support this clonotype. The V gene is TRBV4-3, the J gene TRBJ2-3, with 8 bases matching TRBD2. Germline CDR1 LGHNA, CDR2 YSLEER. The CDR3 is 16 residues long. J gave up 3 bases and V 0 bases, and 5 bases lay outside the gene matches. In nucleotides, the CDR3 is TGCGCCAGCAGCCAAGATTCTAGCGGGCTGACAGATACGCAGTATTTT. Its protein product is CASSQDSSGLTDTQYF.

Ten or more counts support this clonotype. The rearrangement uses TRBV29-1 and TRBJ2-7, with D possibly matching TRBD1 (6 bases). The germline V gene has CDR1 SQVTM and CDR2 ANQGSEA. The CDR3 has 13 residues. The ends were cut back, 4 bases at V and 3 bases at J, with 13 bases in the middle. DNA for the CDR3: TGCAGCGTTGCAACAGGGCAAGGCTACGAGCAGTACTTC. Translating it yields CSVATGQGYEQYF.

The sample holds many counts of this clonotype. The chain recombines TRBV20-1 with TRBJ2-1; D remains unclear. The CDR3 loop spans 14 amino acids. Germline V CDR1 and CDR2: DFQATT, SNEGSKA (reference sequence). V lost 0 bases and J 2 bases, leaving 8 bases between the germline ends. The CDR3 sequence is CSARELTPYNEQFF. CDR3 coding DNA: TGCAGTGCTAGAGAACTAACCCCCTACAATGAGCAGTTCTTC.

This clonotype has ten or more counts. V and J are TRBV5-6 and TRBJ1-1; D unresolved. This CDR3 comprises 15 residues. V lost 1 base and J 1 base, leaving 11 bases between the germline ends. From germline, CDR1 is SGHDT and CDR2 YYEEEE. This CDR3 reads CASSLWSYPNTEAFF. In DNA, the CDR3 is TGTGCCAGCAGCTTGTGGAGTTACCCGAACACTGAAGCTTTCTTT.

This clonotype turned up a few times. The chain has TRBV7-6 and TRBJ1-1; tentative D call: TRBD1 (6 bases). CDR3 length: 15 amino acids. From germline, CDR1 is SGHVS and CDR2 FNYEAQ. Trimming shortened V by 5 bases and J by 1 base, and 14 bases separated the two germline ends. This CDR3 reads CASSRPPGANTEAFF. The CDR3 DNA is TGTGCCAGCAGCCGACCCCCAGGGGCGAACACTGAAGCTTTCTTT.

In this sample, this clonotype turned up many times. The chain employs TRBV9 and TRBJ2-7; 7 positions agree with TRBD1. The CDR3 sequence is 14 residues long. CDR1 is SGDLS and CDR2 is YYNGEE in the germline V gene. The V gene end was trimmed by 1 base and the J gene end by 5 bases; junction bases not matched to a gene: 6. The CDR3 reads CASSVSTGLDEQYF. CDR3 coding DNA: TGTGCCAGCAGCGTATCGACAGGGCTCGACGAGCAGTACTTC. The full variable domain, rest sourced from reference TRBV9 and TRBJ2-7, is DSGVTQTPKHLITATGQRVTLRCSPRSGDLSVYWYQQSLDQGLQFLIQYYNGEERAKGNILERFSAQQFPDLHSELNLSSLELGDSALYFCASSVSTGLDEQYFGPGTRLTVT.

This clonotype was observed a handful of times. This chain links TRBV28 with TRBJ2-1; TRBD1 agrees at 8 bases. Germline lookup yields CDR1 MDHEN and CDR2 SYDVKM. V was clipped by 3 bases and J by 7 bases; unmatched bases: 8. The CDR3 runs to 15 residues. CDR3 in DNA: TGTGCCAGCAGTTTCTCGCGGACAGGGCTTAATGAGCAGTTCTTC. Translating gives CASSFSRTGLNEQFF.

This clonotype has ten or more counts. J is TRBJ2-6 and V is TRBV5-1; either TRBD1 or TRBD2 may supply D (6 bases each). CDR1 and CDR2 (germline): SGHRS, YFSETQ. V dropped 3 bases and J dropped 0 bases, with 10 bases sitting between them. CDR3 length: 16 amino acids. The CDR3 reads CASSWGDTSGANVLTF. The CDR3 DNA sequence: TGCGCCAGCAGCTGGGGGGACACCTCTGGGGCCAACGTCCTGACTTTC.

The CDR3 sequence is CASSYFRETEAFF. The DNA for the CDR3 is TGTGCCAGCAGTTACTTTAGGGAGACTGAAGCTTTCTTT. The rearrangement links TRBV6-2 or TRBV6-3 to TRBJ1-1, with no clear D. V lost 1 base, J lost 5 bases, and 8 bases lay in between. Germline CDR1 reads MNHEY; CDR2 reads SVGEGT. The CDR3 is 13 amino acids.

This clonotype was picked up many times. The J gene is TRBJ2-7, the V gene TRBV2; D is perhaps TRBD1 (6 bases). This CDR3 region has 11 residues. V was clipped by 6 bases and J by 6 bases, with 9 bases between them. Germline-derived CDR1 and CDR2 are SNHLY and FYNNEI. The CDR3 DNA is TGTGCCAGCAGCTCAGGGGCCGAGCAGTACTTC. This codes for CASSSGAEQYF.

J is TRBJ2-2 and V is TRBV27; 15 nucleotides agree with TRBD2. This CDR3 contains 16 residues. CDR1 is MNHEY, CDR2 SMNVEV, per germline (reference sequence). V trimming: 5 bases; J trimming: 6 bases; junction bases outside the gene matches: 4. The CDR3 nucleotides read TGTGCCAGCAGTCCCAGGACTAGCGGGAGGGCCGGGGAGCTGTTTTTT. It yields the protein CASSPRTSGRAGELFF.

V gene TRBV27 combines with J gene TRBJ2-7, with 8 bases lining up with TRBD1. With V trimmed by 1 base and J by 6 bases, 8 bases remained unmatched. Germline V gives CDR1 MNHEY, CDR2 SMNVEV (reference sequence). The CDR3 extends over 15 amino acids. The CDR3 DNA reads as TGTGCCAGCAGTTTATGGCAGGGGGCTGGAAGCGAGCAGTACTTC. This encodes CASSLWQGAGSEQYF.

This clonotype was counted ten times or more. The chain has TRBV2 and TRBJ2-3; 8 nucleotides align to TRBD1. This CDR3 has 15 residues. V lost 6 bases to trimming and J lost 3 bases; unmatched junction nucleotides: 8. Germline loops: CDR1 SNHLY, CDR2 FYNNEI. The CDR3 sequence: CASRAGTGETDTQYF. The CDR3 DNA is TGTGCCAGCAGGGCGGGGACAGGCGAGACAGATACGCAGTATTTT.

This clonotype appeared many times. V is TRBV9 and J is TRBJ2-1; 7 nucleotides line up with TRBD2. CDR3 length equals 13 residues. In germline, CDR1 is SGDLS, CDR2 YYNGEE. V lost 2 bases and J lost 9; bases outside the gene matches: 5. For the CDR3, the DNA is TGTGCCAGCAGCGTTGGGGGGGGAACTGAGCAGTTCTTC. Its protein product is CASSVGGGTEQFF.

This clonotype came up a few times. V and J are TRBV27 and TRBJ1-5, with D perhaps TRBD1 (5 bases). Trimming pared 4 bases from V and 4 bases from J, leaving 14 bases between. Germline CDR1 MNHEY, CDR2 SMNVEV (reference sequence). The CDR3 is 15 residues long. The CDR3 reads CASSSPTEPNQPQHF. Written as DNA, the CDR3 is TGTGCCAGCAGTTCCCCGACAGAACCAAATCAGCCCCAGCATTTT.

The chain links TRBV5-1 to TRBJ2-7; 10 bases align to TRBD1. The trim removed 4 bases at V and 2 bases at J, leaving 6 bases unmatched. Germline V gene data show CDR1 as SGHRS and CDR2 as YFSETQ. The CDR3 sequence is 15 residues long. CDR3 sequence (DNA): TGCGCCAGCAGCCCAGGACAGGGGGATCCCTACGAGCAGTACTTC. This encodes CASSPGQGDPYEQYF. The entire variable domain, with the rest obtained from reference TRBV5-1 and TRBJ2-7, is as follows: KAGVTQTPRYLIKTRGQQVTLSCSPISGHRSVSWYQQTPGQGLQFLFEYFSETQRNKGNFPGRFSGRQFSNSRSEMNVSTLELGDSALYLCASSPGQGDPYEQYFGPGTRLTVT.

This clonotype was seen many times. The V gene is TRBV20-1, the J gene TRBJ1-2; maybe TRBD1 (6 bases). This CDR3 is 14 amino acids long. CDR1 and CDR2 from the germline V gene are DFQATT and SNEGSKA (reference sequence). Trimming pared 6 bases from V and 5 bases from J, leaving 19 bases between. CDR3 bases: TGCAGTGCGCTCCACAGGGAGGCTCCTTATGGCTACACCTTC. Encoded protein: CSALHREAPYGYTF.

This clonotype has only a few counts. J is TRBJ2-7 and V is TRBV9; perhaps TRBD2 as D (6 bases). V lost 3 bases and J 5 bases, leaving 12 bases between the germline ends. This CDR3 region has 13 residues. Germline assignment: CDR1 SGDLS and CDR2 YYNGEE. The chain's CDR3 is CASSATRTNEQYF. CDR3 coding DNA: TGTGCCAGCAGCGCGACTAGGACCAACGAGCAGTACTTC.

This clonotype appeared many times. This sequence joins TRBV29-1 and TRBJ2-1; TRBD2 agrees at 8 bases. The CDR3 loop spans 16 amino acids. CDR1 is SQVTM, CDR2 ANQGSEA, per germline. Germline trimming cut 0 bases from V and 8 bases from J; bases unmatched to any gene: 12. CDR3 sequence reads: CSVEDHPGLGLDEQFF. CDR3 in DNA: TGCAGCGTTGAAGACCACCCGGGACTAGGTCTGGATGAGCAGTTCTTC.